This record concerns one TCR beta chain sequence. The study ran its PCR with 60 Vbeta and 13 Jbeta primers. The method was immunoSEQ multiplex PCR; TCRdb's version includes in-frame clones alone and lacks a portion of them. The sample carries roughly 180,000 clones, more than 65% recorded once. These data are taken from a study of cytomegalovirus exposure and HLA in healthy donors. The CDR3 runs 15 residues. Germline V gene sequence: CDR1 KGHSH, CDR2 LQKENI. V shed 3 bases and J 3 bases; nucleotides not matched to a gene: 7. The TCR sequence derives from a young woman in good health and CMV-seropositive. The chain links TRBV18 to TRBJ1-1, with TRBD1 matching 7 bases. The source material was PBMCs. CDR3 in DNA: TGTGCCAGCTCACCGACAGGGATTAGGGACACTGAAGCTTTCTTT. This sequence encodes CASSPTGIRDTEAFF.